This TCR beta chain appears in the sequencing data of a study of T cell repertoires in cytomegalovirus infection. Study-level findings and limits: Within the response measured ex vivo, HLA-C-restricted CMV-specific TCR beta clonotypes were dominant.

CDR1 SEHNR and CDR2 FQNEAQ come from the germline V gene (reference sequence). Trimming pared 8 bases from V and 5 bases from J, leaving 12 bases between. The CDR3 has 12 residues. TCRdb recomputed calls from the reads with MiXCR, one row per CDR3 protein. This sample has roughly 630,000 distinct CDR3 sequences, with roughly 24% found just once. Remarks on this clonotype: Its matching antigen is unknown.

This receptor was taken from a human donor in good health (CMV status not recorded). Some clones in this sample may be carry-over from other donors' samples. Sequencing used CD8+ T cells from PBMCs. The rearrangement uses TRBV7-9 and TRBJ1-1; D gene unclear. CDR3 sequence: CASEQTLTEAFF. In DNA form, the CDR3 reads TGTGCCAGCGAACAGACCCTGACTGAAGCTTTCTTT.